A single sample is the source of the 9 T cell receptor beta chains below, sequenced in a study of cytomegalovirus exposure and HLA in healthy donors. 13 Jbeta primers and 60 Vbeta primers were used for the PCR. Assay used: immunoSEQ multiplex PCR; TCRdb lists only in-frame clones, some missing. The sample yields around 130,000 clones, over 70% seen once. The sequenced sample consisted of PBMCs. These receptors came from a young woman in good health and CMV-seronegative.

This clone has only a few counts. The chain carries TRBV7-2 and TRBJ1-1; possibly TRBD1 for D (6 bases). Trimming shortened V by 3 bases and J by 7 bases, and 12 bases separated the two germline ends. The CDR3 has 13 amino acids. Germline V gene data show CDR1 as SGHTA and CDR2 as FQGNSA. The CDR3 sequence is CASSFTGKGEAFF. The CDR3 nucleotides read TGTGCCAGCAGCTTTACAGGGAAAGGTGAAGCTTTCTTT.

This clone was observed a handful of times. Relative to the germline gene, one junction end is altered; a read error may explain this. The V gene is TRBV4-1, the J gene TRBJ2-7, with TRBD2 identical over 7 bases. This CDR3 contains 14 residues. Per the germline V gene, CDR1 is MGHRA and CDR2 is YSYEKL. CDR3 in DNA: TGCGCCAGCAGCCCCCAGACTAGCTCCCACGAGCAGTACTTC. Its translation: CASSPQTSSHEQYF.

V and J are TRBV30 and TRBJ1-5; the D gene is possibly TRBD1 (5 bases). Germline V gene lookup returns CDR1 GTSNPN and CDR2 SVGIG (reference sequence). Deletions cut 0 bases from V and 5 bases from J, with 5 bases between. This CDR3 is 12 amino acids long. CDR3 DNA sequence: TGTGCCTGGAGTGTAGGGGATCAGCCCCAGCATTTT. This translates into CAWSVGDQPQHF.

This chain uses TRBV27 with TRBJ2-2; D unresolved. Trimming removed 5 bases at V and 3 bases at J, with 7 bases between. CDR3 length: 13 amino acids. From germline, CDR1 is MNHEY and CDR2 SMNVEV (reference sequence). The CDR3 DNA follows: TGTGCCAGCAGTGTGAGAGACACCGGGGAGCTGTTTTTT. Protein: CASSVRDTGELFF.

The chain couples TRBV10-1 to TRBJ1-5; D is uncertain. The CDR3 loop spans 15 amino acids. Trimming removed 9 bases from V and 2 bases from J, with 17 bases in between. The germline gives CDR1 WNHNN, CDR2 SYGVQD (reference sequence). CDR3 in amino acids: CASPTAHEGNQPQHF. In DNA form, the CDR3 reads TGCGCCAGTCCCACCGCTCATGAGGGCAATCAGCCCCAGCATTTT.

The chain combines TRBV5-4 with TRBJ2-3, with 9 bases lining up with TRBD1. Germline CDR1 and CDR2: SGHNT and YYREEE (reference sequence). CDR3 length: 15 residues. Trimming cost V 3 bases and J 4 bases; bases outside gene matches: 6. CDR3 sequence (DNA): TGTGCCAGCAGCTCCGGGACAGGGTTCGCAGATACGCAGTATTTT. Translated, it gives CASSSGTGFADTQYF.

This clone was detected many times. This chain links TRBV7-9 with TRBJ2-3; no clear D gene. The germline gives CDR1 SEHNR, CDR2 FQNEAQ (reference sequence). V lost 1 base to trimming and J lost 6 bases, with 11 bases between them. CDR3 length equals 14 residues. CDR3 protein: CASSLVLSPDTQYF. The DNA of the CDR3 is TGTGCCAGCAGCTTAGTGTTGAGCCCGGATACGCAGTATTTT.

This chain connects TRBV10-1 to TRBJ2-1; TRBD1 matches at 11 bases. CDR3 length: 16 amino acids. CDR1 and CDR2 (germline): WNHNN, SYGVQD (reference sequence). J gave up 8 bases and V 3 bases, and 9 bases lay outside the gene matches. CDR3 amino acids: CASSDMDRGLWDEQFF. The CDR3 region has the DNA TGCGCCAGCAGTGACATGGACAGGGGGCTTTGGGATGAGCAGTTCTTC.

J is TRBJ2-7 and V is TRBV6-1, with a tentative D call TRBD2 (6 bases). Germline V gene data show CDR1 as MNHNS and CDR2 as SASEGT. The CDR3 contains 12 residues. V was trimmed by 4 bases and J by 4 bases, leaving 8 bases between them. CDR3 amino acids: CASSAGTYEQYF. The CDR3 nucleotides are TGTGCCAGCAGTGCAGGGACTTACGAGCAGTACTTC.